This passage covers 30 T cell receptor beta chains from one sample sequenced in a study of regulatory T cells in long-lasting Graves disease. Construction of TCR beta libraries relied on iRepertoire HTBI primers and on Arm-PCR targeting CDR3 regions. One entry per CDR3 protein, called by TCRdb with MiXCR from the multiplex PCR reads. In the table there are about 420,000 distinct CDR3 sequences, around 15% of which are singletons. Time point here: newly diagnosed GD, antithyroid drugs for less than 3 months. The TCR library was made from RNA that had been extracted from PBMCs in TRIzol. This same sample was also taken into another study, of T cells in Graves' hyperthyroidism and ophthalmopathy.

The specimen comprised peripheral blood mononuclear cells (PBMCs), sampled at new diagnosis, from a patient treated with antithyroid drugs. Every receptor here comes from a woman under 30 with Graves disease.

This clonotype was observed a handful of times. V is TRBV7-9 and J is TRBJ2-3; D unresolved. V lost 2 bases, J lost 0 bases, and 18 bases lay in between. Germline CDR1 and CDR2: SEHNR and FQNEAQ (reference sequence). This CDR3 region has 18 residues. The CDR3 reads CASSLPPPGRSSTDTQYF. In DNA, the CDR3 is TGTGCCAGCAGCTTACCCCCCCCGGGTCGGTCTAGCACAGATACGCAGTATTTT.

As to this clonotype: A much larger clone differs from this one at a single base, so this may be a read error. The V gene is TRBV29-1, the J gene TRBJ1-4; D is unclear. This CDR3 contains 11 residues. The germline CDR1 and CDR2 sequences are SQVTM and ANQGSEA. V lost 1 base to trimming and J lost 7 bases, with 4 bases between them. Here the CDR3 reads CSVEGSEKLFF. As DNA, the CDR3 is TGCAGCGTTGAAGGGAGTGAAAAACTGTTTTTT.

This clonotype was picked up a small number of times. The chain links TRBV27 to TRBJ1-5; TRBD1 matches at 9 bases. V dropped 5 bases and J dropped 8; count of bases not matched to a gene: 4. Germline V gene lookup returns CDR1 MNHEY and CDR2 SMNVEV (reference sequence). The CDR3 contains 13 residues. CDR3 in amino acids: CASSLTGGEPQHF. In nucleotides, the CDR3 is TGTGCCAGCAGTCTAACAGGGGGCGAGCCCCAGCATTTT.

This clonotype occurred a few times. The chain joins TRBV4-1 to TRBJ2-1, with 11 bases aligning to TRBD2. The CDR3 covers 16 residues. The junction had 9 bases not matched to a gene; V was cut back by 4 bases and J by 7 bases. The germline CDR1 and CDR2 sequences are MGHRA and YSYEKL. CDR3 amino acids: CASSRFTSGRSNEQFF. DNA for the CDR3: TGCGCCAGCAGCCGGTTCACTAGCGGGAGATCGAATGAGCAGTTCTTC.

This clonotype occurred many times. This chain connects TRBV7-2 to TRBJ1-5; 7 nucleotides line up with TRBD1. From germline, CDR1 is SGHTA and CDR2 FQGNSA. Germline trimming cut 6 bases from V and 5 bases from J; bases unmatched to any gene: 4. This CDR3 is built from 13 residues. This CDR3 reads CASSFQGDQPQHF. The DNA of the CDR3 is TGTGCCAGCAGTTTTCAGGGGGATCAGCCCCAGCATTTT.

CDR3 in DNA: TGTGCCAGCAGCTCGGACAGGCGACTTGCTTTGGTGCAGCTGTTTTTT. Its translation is CASSSDRRLALVQLFF. The rearrangement uses TRBV11-2 and TRBJ2-2; TRBD1 matches at 7 bases. The germline CDR1 and CDR2 sequences are SGHAT and FQNNGV. The J segment lost 12 bases and the V segment lost 4 bases, leaving 17 bases of the junction unmatched. The CDR3 runs to 16 residues. Variable domain in full (rest from reference TRBV11-2 and TRBJ2-2): EAGVAQSPRYKIIEKRQSVAFWCNPISGHATLYWYQQILGQGPKLLIQFQNNGVVDDSQLPKDRFSAERLKGVDSTLKIQPAKLEDSAVYLCASSSDRRLALVQLFFGEGSRLTVL.

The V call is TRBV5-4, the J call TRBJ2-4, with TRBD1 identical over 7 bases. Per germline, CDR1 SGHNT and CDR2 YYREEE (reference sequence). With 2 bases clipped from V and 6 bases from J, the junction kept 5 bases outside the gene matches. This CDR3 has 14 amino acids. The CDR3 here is CASSFDRAGNIQYF. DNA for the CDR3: TGTGCCAGCAGCTTCGACAGGGCGGGAAACATTCAGTACTTC.

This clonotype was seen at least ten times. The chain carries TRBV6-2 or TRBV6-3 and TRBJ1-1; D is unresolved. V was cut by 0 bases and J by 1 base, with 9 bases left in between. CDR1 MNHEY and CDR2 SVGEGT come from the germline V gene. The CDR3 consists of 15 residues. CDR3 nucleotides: TGTGCCAGCAGTTACTCGGGCAGTTGGAACACTGAAGCTTTCTTT. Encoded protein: CASSYSGSWNTEAFF.

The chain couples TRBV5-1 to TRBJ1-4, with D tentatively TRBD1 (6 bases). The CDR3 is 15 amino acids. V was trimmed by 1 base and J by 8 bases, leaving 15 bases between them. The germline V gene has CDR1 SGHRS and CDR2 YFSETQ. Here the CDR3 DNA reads TGCGCCAGCAGCTTGTCGGCAGGGGCGACGGAAAAACTGTTTTTT. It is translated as CASSLSAGATEKLFF. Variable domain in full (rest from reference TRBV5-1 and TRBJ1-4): KAGVTQTPRYLIKTRGQQVTLSCSPISGHRSVSWYQQTPGQGLQFLFEYFSETQRNKGNFPGRFSGRQFSNSRSEMNVSTLELGDSALYLCASSLSAGATEKLFFGSGTQLSVL.

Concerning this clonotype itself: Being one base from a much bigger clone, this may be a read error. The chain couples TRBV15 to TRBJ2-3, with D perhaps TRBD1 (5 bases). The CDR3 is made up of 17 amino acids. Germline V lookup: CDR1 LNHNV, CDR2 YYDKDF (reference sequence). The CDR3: CATSRETALLSTDTRYF. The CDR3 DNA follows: TGTGCCACCAGCAGAGAGACAGCCCTACTGAGCACAGATACGCGGTATTTT.

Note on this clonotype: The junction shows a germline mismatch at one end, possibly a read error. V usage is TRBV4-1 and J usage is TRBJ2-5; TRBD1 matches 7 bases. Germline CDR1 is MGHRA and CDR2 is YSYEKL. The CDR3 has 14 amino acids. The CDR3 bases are TGCGCCAGCAGCCCGAGGGACAGCCAAGGGACCCAGTACTTC. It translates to CASSPRDSQGTQYF.

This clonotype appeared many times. CDR3 loop: CASRALGSPQETQYF. Here the CDR3 DNA reads TGTGCCAGCCGGGCTTTGGGCAGCCCACAAGAGACCCAGTACTTC. J is TRBJ2-5 and V is TRBV6-1; D is unresolved. CDR1 MNHNS and CDR2 SASEGT come from the germline V gene. V dropped 8 bases and J dropped 2 bases, with 18 bases sitting between them. There are 15 residues in the CDR3.

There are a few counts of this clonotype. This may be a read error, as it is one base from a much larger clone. The CDR3 nucleotides read TGTGCCAGCAGTCCGGTACTGACCCCCTACGAGCAGCACTTC. It yields the protein CASSPVLTPYEQHF. V is TRBV12-3 or TRBV12-4 and J is TRBJ2-7, with D hard to call. The CDR3 length is 14 residues.

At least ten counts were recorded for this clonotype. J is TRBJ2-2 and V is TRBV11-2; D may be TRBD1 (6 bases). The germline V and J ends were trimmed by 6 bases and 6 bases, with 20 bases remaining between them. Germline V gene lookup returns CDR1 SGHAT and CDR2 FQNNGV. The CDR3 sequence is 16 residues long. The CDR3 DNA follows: TGTGCCAGCAGTCTATTGAGGGGGTTTCGCGCCGGGGAGCTGTTTTTT. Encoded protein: CASSLLRGFRAGELFF.

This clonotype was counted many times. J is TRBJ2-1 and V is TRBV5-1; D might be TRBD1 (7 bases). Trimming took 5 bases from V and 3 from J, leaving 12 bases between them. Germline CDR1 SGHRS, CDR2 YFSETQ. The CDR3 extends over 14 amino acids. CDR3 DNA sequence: TGCGCCAGCAGATCTCAGGGGGGCTACAATGAGCAGTTCTTC. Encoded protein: CASRSQGGYNEQFF.

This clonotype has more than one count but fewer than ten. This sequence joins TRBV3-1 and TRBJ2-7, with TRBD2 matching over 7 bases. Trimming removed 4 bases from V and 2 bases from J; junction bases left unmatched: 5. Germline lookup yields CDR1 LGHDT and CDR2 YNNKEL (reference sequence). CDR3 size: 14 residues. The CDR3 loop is CASSPGEGTYEQYF. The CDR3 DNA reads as TGTGCCAGCAGCCCGGGGGAGGGGACCTACGAGCAGTACTTC.

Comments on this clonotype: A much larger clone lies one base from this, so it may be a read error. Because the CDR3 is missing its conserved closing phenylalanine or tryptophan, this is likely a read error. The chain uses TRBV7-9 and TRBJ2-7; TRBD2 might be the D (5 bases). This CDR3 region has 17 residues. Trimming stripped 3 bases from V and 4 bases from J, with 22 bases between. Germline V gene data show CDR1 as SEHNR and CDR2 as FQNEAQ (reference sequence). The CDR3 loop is CASSFEGTNLLNYEQYL. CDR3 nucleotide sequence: TGTGCCAGCAGCTTCGAGGGTACCAACCTTCTAAATTACGAGCAGTACCTC.

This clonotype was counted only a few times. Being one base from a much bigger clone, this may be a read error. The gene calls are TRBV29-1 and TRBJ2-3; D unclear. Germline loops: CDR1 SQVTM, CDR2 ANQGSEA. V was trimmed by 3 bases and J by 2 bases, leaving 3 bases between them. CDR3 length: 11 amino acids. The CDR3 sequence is CSVDLTDTQYF. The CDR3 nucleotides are TGCAGCGTTGACCTCACAGATACGCAGTATTTT.

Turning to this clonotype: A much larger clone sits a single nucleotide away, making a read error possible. The CDR3 nucleotides read TGTGCCAGCAGTCGACAGGGCGATGAGCAGTTCTTC. Protein: CASSRQGDEQFF. The gene calls are TRBV2 and TRBJ2-1, with TRBD1 identical over 7 bases. CDR1 is SNHLY, CDR2 FYNNEI, per germline. The CDR3 contains 12 residues. Germline trimming cut 5 bases from V and 8 bases from J; bases unmatched to any gene: 3. The full variable domain, its missing parts supplied by reference TRBV2 and TRBJ2-1, is EPEVTQTPSHQVTQMGQEVILRCVPISNHLYFYWYRQILGQKVEFLVSFYNNEISEKSEIFDDQFSVERPDGSNFTLKIRSTKLEDSAMYFCASSRQGDEQFFGPGTRLTVL.

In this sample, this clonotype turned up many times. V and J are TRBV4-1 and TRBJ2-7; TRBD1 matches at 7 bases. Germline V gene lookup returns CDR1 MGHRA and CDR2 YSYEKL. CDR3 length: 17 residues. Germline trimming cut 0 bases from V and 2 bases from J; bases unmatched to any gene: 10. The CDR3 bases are TGCGCCAGCAGCCAAGAGATGCCGACAGGGAAGGCCTACGAGCAGTACTTC. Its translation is CASSQEMPTGKAYEQYF.

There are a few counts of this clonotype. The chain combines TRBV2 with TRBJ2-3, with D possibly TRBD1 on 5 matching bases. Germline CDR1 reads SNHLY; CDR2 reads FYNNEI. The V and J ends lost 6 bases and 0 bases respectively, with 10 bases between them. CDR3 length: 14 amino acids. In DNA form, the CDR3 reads TGTGCCAGCAGCGAACAGGTTAGCACAGATACGCAGTATTTT. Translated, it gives CASSEQVSTDTQYF.

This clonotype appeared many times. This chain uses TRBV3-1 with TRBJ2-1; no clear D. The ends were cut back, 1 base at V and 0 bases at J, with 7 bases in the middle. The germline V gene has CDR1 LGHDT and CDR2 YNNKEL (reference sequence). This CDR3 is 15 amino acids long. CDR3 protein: CASSQGLSSYNEQFF. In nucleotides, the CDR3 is TGTGCCAGCAGCCAAGGGCTGAGCTCCTACAATGAGCAGTTCTTC.

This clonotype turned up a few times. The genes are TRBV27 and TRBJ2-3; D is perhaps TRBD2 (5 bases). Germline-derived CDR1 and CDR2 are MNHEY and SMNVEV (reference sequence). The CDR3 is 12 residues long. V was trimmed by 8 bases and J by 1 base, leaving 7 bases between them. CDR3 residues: CASFGGTDTQYF. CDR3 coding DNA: TGTGCCAGCTTCGGGGGCACAGATACGCAGTATTTT.

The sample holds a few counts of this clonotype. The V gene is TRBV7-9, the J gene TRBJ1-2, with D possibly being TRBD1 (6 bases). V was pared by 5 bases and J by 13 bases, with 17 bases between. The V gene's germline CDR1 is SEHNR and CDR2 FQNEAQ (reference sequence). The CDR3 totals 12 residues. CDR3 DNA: TGTGCCAGCAGCCAAAATCCGCAGGGGATCACCTTC. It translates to CASSQNPQGITF.

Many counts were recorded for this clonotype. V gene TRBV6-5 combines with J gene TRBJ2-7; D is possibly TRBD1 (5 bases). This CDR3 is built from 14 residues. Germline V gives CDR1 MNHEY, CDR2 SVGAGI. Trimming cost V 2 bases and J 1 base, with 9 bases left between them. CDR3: CASSYGRGSYEQYF. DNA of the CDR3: TGTGCCAGCAGTTACGGTAGGGGTTCCTACGAGCAGTACTTC.

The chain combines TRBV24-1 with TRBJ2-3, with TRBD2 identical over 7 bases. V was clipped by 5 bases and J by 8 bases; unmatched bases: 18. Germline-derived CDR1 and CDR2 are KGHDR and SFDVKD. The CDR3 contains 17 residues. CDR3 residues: CATSVGSGREWSATQYF. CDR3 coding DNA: TGTGCCACCAGTGTGGGGAGTGGGCGGGAGTGGTCAGCTACGCAGTATTTT.

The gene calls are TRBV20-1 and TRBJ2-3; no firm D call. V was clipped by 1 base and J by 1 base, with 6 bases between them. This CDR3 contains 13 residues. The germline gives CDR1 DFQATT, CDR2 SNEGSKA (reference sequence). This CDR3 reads CSARVPGTDTQYF. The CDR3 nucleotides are TGCAGTGCTAGAGTTCCCGGCACAGATACGCAGTATTTT.

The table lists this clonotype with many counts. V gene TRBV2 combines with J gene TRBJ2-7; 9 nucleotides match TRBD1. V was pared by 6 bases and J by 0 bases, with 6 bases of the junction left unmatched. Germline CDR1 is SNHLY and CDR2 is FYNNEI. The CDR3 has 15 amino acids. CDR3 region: CASRQGAQSSYEQYF. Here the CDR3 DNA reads TGTGCCAGCAGACAGGGGGCTCAGAGCTCCTACGAGCAGTACTTC.

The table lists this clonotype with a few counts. Here the CDR3 reads CASRRDRGTYGYTF. CDR3 in DNA: TGTGCCAGCAGAAGGGACAGGGGGACCTATGGCTACACCTTC. V usage is TRBV28 and J usage is TRBJ1-2, with 11 nucleotides matching TRBD1. Germline V gene lookup returns CDR1 MDHEN and CDR2 SYDVKM. V lost 6 bases to trimming and J lost 4 bases; unmatched junction nucleotides: 4. The length of the CDR3 is 14 residues.

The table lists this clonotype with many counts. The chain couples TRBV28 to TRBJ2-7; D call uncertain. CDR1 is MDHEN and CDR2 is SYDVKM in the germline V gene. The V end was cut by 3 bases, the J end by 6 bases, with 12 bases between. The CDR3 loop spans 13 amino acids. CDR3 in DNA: TGTGCCAGCAGTTTTGTGAACCGTGGCGAGCAGTACTTC. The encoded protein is CASSFVNRGEQYF.